The source of this TCR beta chain is a study of cytomegalovirus exposure and HLA in healthy donors. Whole-study findings and limits: Cytomegalovirus association was assigned to about 150 TCR beta chains. Most TCR sequences were uncommon, yet certain public TCRs appeared in many donors.

Generated by immunoSEQ multiplex PCR, the TCRdb table keeps only in-frame clones and is missing some. The data hold some 310,000 clones, with over 75% observed a single time. Comments on this clone: Its target is not known.

The CDR3 has 14 residues. Losses at the gene ends were 1 base for V and 2 bases for J; bases not matched to a gene: 2. Germline CDR1 and CDR2: LGHNA and YSLEER. The chain carries TRBV4-3 and TRBJ2-7, with 7 nucleotides matching TRBD1. Sequencing was carried out using PBMCs. The receptor's source is a man aged 25 to 40 in good health and CMV-seronegative. The CDR3 loop reads CASSQGQGAYEQYF. In nucleotides, the CDR3 is TGCGCCAGCAGCCAAGGCCAGGGGGCCTACGAGCAGTACTTC.